These 2 T cell receptor beta chains were sequenced from one sample in a study of cytomegalovirus exposure and HLA in healthy donors. The PCR ran on 60 Vbeta and 13 Jbeta primers. Data came from immunoSEQ multiplex PCR; TCRdb stores just in-frame clones and leaves some out. The sample has 100,000 to 150,000 clones; under 90% are singletons. Material for sequencing was PBMCs. The source is a woman aged 40 to 50 in good health and CMV-seronegative.

The chain joins TRBV6-6 to TRBJ2-5; 10 positions agree with TRBD1. This CDR3 spans 15 amino acids. V lost 7 bases to trimming and J lost 4 bases; unmatched junction nucleotides: 9. CDR1 is MNHNY and CDR2 is SVGAGI in the germline V gene (reference sequence). CDR3 DNA: TGTGCCAGCACCAACCGGGACAGGGGTTCAGAGACCCAGTACTTC. This codes for CASTNRDRGSETQYF.

The genes are TRBV5-1 and TRBJ2-2; 10 bases align to TRBD2. This CDR3 is built from 15 residues. V was pared by 4 bases and J by 5 bases, with 5 bases of the junction left unmatched. Looked up from germline, CDR1 is SGHRS and CDR2 is YFSETQ. The CDR3 sequence is CASSAASGGTGELFF. In DNA, the CDR3 is TGCGCCAGCAGCGCCGCTAGCGGGGGAACCGGGGAGCTGTTTTTT. Combining the CDR3 with reference TRBV5-1 and TRBJ2-2 gives the whole variable domain KAGVTQTPRYLIKTRGQQVTLSCSPISGHRSVSWYQQTPGQGLQFLFEYFSETQRNKGNFPGRFSGRQFSNSRSEMNVSTLELGDSALYLCASSAASGGTGELFFGEGSRLTVL.